This entry lists 9 T cell receptor beta chains sequenced from one sample in a study of tissue T cells after allogeneic stem cell transplantation (dated by TCRdb to 2022 to 2024). Libraries were made using the immunoSEQ multiplex PCR assay. TCRdb limited this immuneACCESS table to in-frame rearrangements with V and J called. A share of clones is missing; checked studies link under half to unresolved V genes, and the rest is unexplained. The sample contains about 3,000 clones, under 80% of them found a single time. Clones ranked in the top ten supply 16% of the sample. The time point label of this sample denotes: human tissue collected at research (rapid) autopsy. Over an approximately three-year period, about 7 adult allo-HCT recipients with steroid-refractory GVHD were prospectively enrolled in a research-autopsy study. The sequences come from ascending colon tissue, collected at autopsy. The receptors shown here come from a male patient aged 60 or older with steroid-refractory graft-versus-host disease after an allogeneic stem cell transplant. After a transplant, not all T cells may be the patient's own; some may come from the graft donor.

This chain links TRBV5-8 with TRBJ2-2; 10 nucleotides agree with TRBD2. This CDR3 contains 14 residues. Germline V lookup: CDR1 SGHTS, CDR2 YDEGEE. Losses at the gene ends were 5 bases for V and 5 bases for J; bases not matched to a gene: 3. This CDR3 reads CASRAGGRTGELFF. The CDR3 nucleotides are TGTGCCAGCAGAGCGGGGGGGCGGACCGGGGAGCTGTTTTTT. Full variable domain (missing parts from reference TRBV5-8 and TRBJ2-2): EAGVTQSPTHLIKTRGQQATLRCSPISGHTSVYWYQQALGLGLQFLLWYDEGEERNRGNFPPRFSGRQFPNYSSELNVNALELEDSALYLCASRAGGRTGELFFGEGSRLTVL.

The gene calls are TRBV5-4 and TRBJ2-2; D unresolved. The CDR3 loop spans 15 amino acids. Germline lookup yields CDR1 SGHNT and CDR2 YYREEE (reference sequence). V was clipped by 4 bases and J by 4 bases, with 14 bases between them. CDR3 sequence reads: CASSLAGRPTGELFF. The CDR3 DNA sequence: TGTGCCAGCAGCCTGGCTGGGCGACCCACCGGGGAGCTGTTTTTT.

V usage is TRBV18 and J usage is TRBJ2-5; D is uncertain. CDR3 length: 15 residues. The V and J ends lost 0 bases and 4 bases respectively, with 12 bases between them. Germline loops: CDR1 KGHSH, CDR2 LQKENI. The CDR3 nucleotides are TGTGCCAGCTCACCACCTGAAAGGGCTGTAGAGACCCAGTACTTC. This sequence encodes CASSPPERAVETQYF. Together with reference TRBV18 and TRBJ2-5, the CDR3 gives the full variable domain: NAGVMQNPRHLVRRRGQEARLRCSPMKGHSHVYWYRQLPEEGLKFMVYLQKENIIDESGMPKERFSAEFPKEGPSILRIQQVVRGDSAAYFCASSPPERAVETQYFGPGTRLLVL.

This rearrangement joins TRBV3-1 (or the pseudogene TRBV3-2) to TRBJ2-7; no firm D call. The V gene's germline CDR1 is LGHDT and CDR2 YNNKEL (reference sequence). The CDR3 extends over 11 amino acids. Trimming shortened V by 1 base and J by 7 bases, and 5 bases separated the two germline ends. CDR3: CASSQGVEQYF. DNA of the CDR3: TGTGCCAGCAGCCAAGGGGTGGAGCAGTACTTC.

This chain uses TRBV18 with TRBJ1-3, with D unclear. Trimming left V 1 base short and J 0 bases short, with 7 bases between. The CDR3 has 15 residues. Germline V lookup: CDR1 KGHSH, CDR2 LQKENI. CDR3 protein: CASSPRKLSGNTIYF. DNA of the CDR3: TGTGCCAGCTCACCACGAAAGCTCTCTGGAAACACCATATATTTT.

CDR3 protein: CASSPPGGSGNTIYF. As DNA, the CDR3 is TGTGCCAGCAGCCCCCCGGGGGGATCTGGAAACACCATATATTTT. The rearrangement links TRBV7-9 to TRBJ1-3, with a tentative D call TRBD1 (5 bases). V gave up 5 bases and J gave up 1 base, with 12 bases separating them. The CDR3 is 15 residues long. Looked up from germline, CDR1 is SEHNR and CDR2 is FQNEAQ (reference sequence).

The count of this clone is one. The chain uses TRBV11-2 and TRBJ2-1; 11 bases match TRBD2. This CDR3 comprises 16 residues. Trimming at V came to 5 bases and at J to 4 bases, leaving 7 bases not matched to a gene. CDR1 and CDR2 from the germline V gene are SGHAT and FQNNGV. DNA for the CDR3: TGTGCCAGCAGCCCGAGACTAGCGGGGATTTACAATGAGCAGTTCTTC. This translates into CASSPRLAGIYNEQFF.

By share of the sample, this clone is large. J is TRBJ2-5 and V is TRBV7-6; D not certain. V was trimmed by 2 bases and J by 1 base, leaving 11 bases between them. The CDR3 length is 15 residues. Germline V CDR1 and CDR2: SGHVS, FNYEAQ. Written as DNA, the CDR3 is TGTGCCAGCAGCTTACAGGTTAAGGGCCAAGAGACCCAGTACTTC. Encoded protein: CASSLQVKGQETQYF. Full variable domain (rest looked up from reference TRBV7-6 and TRBJ2-5): GAGVSQSPRYKVTKRGQDVALRCDPISGHVSLYWYRQALGQGPEFLTYFNYEAQQDKSGLPNDRFSAERPEGSISTLTIQRTEQRDSAMYRCASSLQVKGQETQYFGPGTRLLVL.

The CDR3 DNA follows: TGTGCCAGCTCACCGCAGGGGAACAATGAGCAGTTCTTC. Amino acid sequence: CASSPQGNNEQFF. The genes are TRBV18 and TRBJ2-1; TRBD1 is a possible D gene (6 bases). The CDR3 spans 13 residues. Trimming shortened V by 3 bases and J by 5 bases, and 8 bases separated the two germline ends. Germline CDR1 KGHSH, CDR2 LQKENI. Full variable domain (missing parts from reference TRBV18 and TRBJ2-1): NAGVMQNPRHLVRRRGQEARLRCSPMKGHSHVYWYRQLPEEGLKFMVYLQKENIIDESGMPKERFSAEFPKEGPSILRIQQVVRGDSAAYFCASSPQGNNEQFFGPGTRLTVL.